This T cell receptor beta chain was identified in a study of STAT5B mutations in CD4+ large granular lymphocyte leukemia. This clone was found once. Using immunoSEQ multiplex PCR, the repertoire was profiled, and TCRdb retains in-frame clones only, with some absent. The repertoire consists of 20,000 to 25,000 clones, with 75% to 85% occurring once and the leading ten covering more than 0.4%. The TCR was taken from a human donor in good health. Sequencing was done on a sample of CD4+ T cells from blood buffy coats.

The CDR3 is CASSQGGGASIHSGNTIYF. The CDR3 nucleotides read TGCGCCAGCAGCCAAGGAGGGGGGGCTAGTATCCACTCTGGAAACACCATATATTTT. The chain couples TRBV4-1 to TRBJ1-3, with D possibly matching TRBD1 (6 bases). Germline V gives CDR1 MGHRA, CDR2 YSYEKL. This CDR3 has 19 residues. The V and J ends lost 1 base and 0 bases respectively, with 19 bases between them.